The next 22 T cell receptor beta chains were all read from a single sample in a study of shared clonotypes between healthy human individuals. TCRdb's table, derived via immunoSEQ multiplex PCR, lists solely in-frame clones and lacks some. This sample has some 2,100,000 clones, with about 94% found just once. Sequencing was done on a sample of naive CD4+ T cells sorted from blood. The subset was: CD45RA+ positively selected. Receptor source: a man aged 18 to 29 in good health.

As regards this clone: Other DNA sequences in this specimen translate into the identical CDR3. V gene TRBV6-5 combines with J gene TRBJ1-3; D perhaps matches TRBD1 (5 bases). Trimming stripped 6 bases from V and 0 bases from J, with 9 bases between. Germline V gene lookup returns CDR1 MNHEY and CDR2 SVGAGI. The CDR3 runs to 14 residues. The CDR3: CASRPGGSGNTIYF. The CDR3 nucleotides read TGTGCCAGCAGACCCGGGGGCTCTGGAAACACCATATATTTT.

This rearrangement joins TRBV5-6 to TRBJ1-2; possibly TRBD1 for D (6 bases). This CDR3 spans 16 amino acids. Germline-derived CDR1 and CDR2 are SGHDT and YYEEEE. The V end lost 2 bases, the J end lost 0 bases, and 14 bases lay between the germline ends. As DNA, the CDR3 is TGTGCCAGCAGCTTAAGCGCGGGGACATCTAACTATGGCTACACCTTC. It yields the protein CASSLSAGTSNYGYTF.

The chain is built from TRBV2 and TRBJ2-2, with D possibly being TRBD1 (6 bases). Germline loops: CDR1 SNHLY, CDR2 FYNNEI. V was shortened by 5 bases and J by 6 bases, with 13 bases between the two germline ends. The CDR3 runs to 14 residues. The CDR3 protein is CASSPGELPGELFF. CDR3 in DNA: TGTGCCAGCAGTCCAGGGGAGTTGCCCGGGGAGCTGTTTTTT.

The chain combines TRBV25-1 with TRBJ2-7; D remains ambiguous. Germline CDR1 is MGHDK and CDR2 is SYGVNS. CDR3 size: 11 residues. V lost 6 bases, J lost 4 bases, and 7 bases lay in between. As DNA, the CDR3 is TGTGCCAGCAGGGGCGGATACGAGCAGTACTTC. This gives the protein CASRGGYEQYF.

The V gene is TRBV19, the J gene TRBJ1-6; D is unresolved. Deletions cut 5 bases from V and 9 bases from J, with 11 bases between. Per germline, CDR1 LNHDA and CDR2 SQIVND (reference sequence). This CDR3 has 13 amino acids. The CDR3 bases are TGTGCCAGTAGTGCGACAATCGGTTCACCCCTCCACTTT. Translating it yields CASSATIGSPLHF. Supplemented by reference TRBV19 and TRBJ1-6, the full variable domain reads DGGITQSPKYLFRKEGQNVTLSCEQNLNHDAMYWYRQDPGQGLRLIYYSQIVNDFQKGDIAEGYSVSREKKESFPLTVTSAQKNPTAFYLCASSATIGSPLHFGNGTRLTVT.

About this clone itself: Other nucleotide sequences in the sample specify the same CDR3. The chain recombines TRBV18 with TRBJ2-7, with 8 bases fitting TRBD2. Per germline, CDR1 KGHSH and CDR2 LQKENI. V gave up 5 bases and J gave up 2 bases; unmatched junction bases: 5. The CDR3 spans 14 residues. Written as DNA, the CDR3 is TGTGCCAGCTCATCCGGACTAGCACCCTACGAGCAGTACTTC. Translated: CASSSGLAPYEQYF.

The chain links TRBV18 to TRBJ1-6; D gene ambiguous. The CDR3 length is 15 residues. Germline values: CDR1 KGHSH, CDR2 LQKENI. Trimming cost V 4 bases and J 0 bases, with 7 bases left between them. In DNA form, the CDR3 reads TGTGCCAGCTCACTAGAAAGCTCCTATAATTCACCCCTCCACTTT. Protein product: CASSLESSYNSPLHF.

The rearrangement uses TRBV9 and TRBJ2-3; D call uncertain. The V end was cut by 7 bases, the J end by 4 bases, with 13 bases between. Germline V gives CDR1 SGDLS, CDR2 YYNGEE. The CDR3 is made up of 13 amino acids. The CDR3 loop reads CASGPTGADTQYF. CDR3 sequence (DNA): TGTGCCAGCGGCCCTACTGGGGCAGATACGCAGTATTTT.

The J gene is TRBJ1-1, the V gene TRBV4-1; 7 nucleotides match TRBD1. The CDR3 spans 17 residues. Trimming removed 2 bases from V and 1 base from J; junction bases left unmatched: 10. Germline CDR1 MGHRA, CDR2 YSYEKL. The chain's CDR3 is CASSQFTQGGANTEAFF. CDR3 coding DNA: TGCGCCAGCAGCCAATTCACCCAGGGGGGGGCGAACACTGAAGCTTTCTTT.

The CDR3 DNA sequence: TGTGCCTGGAGGTACAGTACCTACACCTTC. Translated, it gives CAWRYSTYTF. This chain uses TRBV30 with TRBJ1-2; D ambiguous. V was shortened by 3 bases and J by 10 bases, with 9 bases between the two germline ends. CDR3 length equals 10 residues. Per germline, CDR1 GTSNPN and CDR2 SVGIG (reference sequence).

This chain uses TRBV5-1 with TRBJ2-2; unclear D gene. CDR1 and CDR2 from the germline V gene are SGHRS and YFSETQ. Trimming left V 2 bases short and J 5 bases short, with 10 bases between. The CDR3 totals 14 residues. This chain's CDR3 is CASSFPPQTGELFF. CDR3 nucleotide sequence: TGCGCCAGCAGCTTTCCCCCCCAGACCGGGGAGCTGTTTTTT.

The V gene is TRBV11-3, the J gene TRBJ2-2; D unclear. Trimming stripped 0 bases from V and 2 bases from J, with 10 bases between. Germline CDR1 and CDR2: SGHNT and YENEEA. The CDR3 consists of 16 residues. The CDR3 DNA is TGTGCCAGCAGCTTAGATTCTCCCCTAAACACCGGGGAGCTGTTTTTT. Protein sequence: CASSLDSPLNTGELFF.

The chain has TRBV2 and TRBJ1-1, with TRBD1 matching over 9 bases. Trimming at V came to 8 bases and at J to 5 bases, leaving 9 bases not matched to a gene. This CDR3 is 14 amino acids long. Germline CDR1 and CDR2: SNHLY and FYNNEI. The CDR3 is CASRDRGGWTEAFF. The CDR3 nucleotides are TGTGCCAGCCGAGACAGGGGGGGATGGACTGAAGCTTTCTTT.

The V call is TRBV11-2, the J call TRBJ1-1, with D possibly TRBD1 on 5 matching bases. V gave up 5 bases and J gave up 0 bases, with 13 bases separating them. Germline lookup yields CDR1 SGHAT and CDR2 FQNNGV. CDR3 length equals 15 residues. The CDR3 loop reads CASSPRAGLNTEAFF. CDR3 nucleotides: TGTGCCAGCAGCCCGCGGGCAGGGCTGAACACTGAAGCTTTCTTT.

This chain uses TRBV30 with TRBJ2-3; 14 nucleotides align to TRBD2. V shed 1 base and J 0 bases; nucleotides not matched to a gene: 6. This CDR3 comprises 18 residues. Germline loops: CDR1 GTSNPN, CDR2 SVGIG (reference sequence). CDR3 amino acids: CAWSATWTSGRSTDTQYF. CDR3 in DNA: TGTGCCTGGAGTGCAACCTGGACTAGCGGGAGGAGCACAGATACGCAGTATTTT.

V is TRBV2 and J is TRBJ2-1; 7 nucleotides match TRBD2. From germline, CDR1 is SNHLY and CDR2 FYNNEI. The CDR3 has 15 residues. J lost 2 bases, V lost 4 bases, and 5 bases had no gene match. CDR3 sequence reads: CASSAGRGTYNEQFF. Written as DNA, the CDR3 is TGTGCCAGCAGTGCGGGGCGGGGGACCTACAATGAGCAGTTCTTC.

Remarks on this clone: Other DNA variants within this sample encode the same CDR3. V is TRBV5-1 and J is TRBJ2-5, with no clear D. V was clipped by 0 bases and J by 5 bases, with 8 bases between them. Germline values: CDR1 SGHRS, CDR2 YFSETQ. The CDR3 loop spans 13 amino acids. This chain's CDR3 is CASSLGGRETQYF. The CDR3 nucleotides read TGCGCCAGCAGCTTGGGCGGAAGGGAGACCCAGTACTTC.

The chain carries TRBV9 and TRBJ2-7; D may match TRBD1 or TRBD2 (5 bases each). Deletions cut 4 bases from V and 2 bases from J, with 16 bases between. The CDR3 extends over 15 amino acids. Germline-derived CDR1 and CDR2 are SGDLS and YYNGEE. CDR3 in amino acids: CASSPRGGDTYEQYF. DNA for the CDR3: TGTGCCAGCAGCCCGAGGGGCGGTGATACCTACGAGCAGTACTTC. Combining the CDR3 with reference TRBV9 and TRBJ2-7 gives the whole variable domain DSGVTQTPKHLITATGQRVTLRCSPRSGDLSVYWYQQSLDQGLQFLIQYYNGEERAKGNILERFSAQQFPDLHSELNLSSLELGDSALYFCASSPRGGDTYEQYFGPGTRLTVT.

This clone was found once. This chain uses TRBV29-1 with TRBJ1-2; no firm D call. CDR3 length equals 12 residues. V was clipped by 2 bases and J by 2 bases, with 6 bases between them. Germline V gene data show CDR1 as SQVTM and CDR2 as ANQGSEA. CDR3 DNA: TGCAGCGTTGAATCTCCAAACTATGGCTACACCTTC. The encoded protein is CSVESPNYGYTF.

This sequence joins TRBV28 and TRBJ2-7; a weak D match, TRBD1 (6 bases). The germline V and J ends were trimmed by 4 bases and 0 bases, with 16 bases remaining between them. This CDR3 is 16 amino acids long. CDR1 and CDR2 (germline): MDHEN, SYDVKM. The CDR3 DNA is TGTGCCAGCAGTTCTCCGGGACAAGAACTCTCCTACGAGCAGTACTTC. This translates into CASSSPGQELSYEQYF. Drawing the rest from reference TRBV28 and TRBJ2-7, the complete variable domain is DVKVTQSSRYLVKRTGEKVFLECVQDMDHENMFWYRQDPGLGLRLIYFSYDVKMKEKGDIPEGYSVSREKKERFSLILESASTNQTSMYLCASSSPGQELSYEQYFGPGTRLTVT.

V usage is TRBV5-1 and J usage is TRBJ2-2; D is unclear. Germline V gives CDR1 SGHRS, CDR2 YFSETQ. Trimming cost V 0 bases and J 1 base, with 10 bases left between them. The CDR3 is 16 residues long. The CDR3: CASSLGGTQNTGELFF. CDR3 bases: TGCGCCAGCAGCTTGGGGGGAACGCAGAACACCGGGGAGCTGTTTTTT.

The rearrangement links TRBV5-6 to TRBJ2-2; D is unresolved. CDR1 SGHDT and CDR2 YYEEEE come from the germline V gene. Trimming shortened V by 2 bases and J by 0 bases, and 14 bases separated the two germline ends. The length of the CDR3 is 17 residues. The CDR3 bases are TGTGCCAGCAGCTTTCGACGGGTACGGTCGAACACCGGGGAGCTGTTTTTT. Protein sequence: CASSFRRVRSNTGELFF.